This T cell receptor (beta chain) was documented in a study of T cells after yellow fever vaccination. In its sample, this clonotype was seen many times. CDR1 MNHEY and CDR2 SVGAGI come from the germline V gene. The CDR3 has 15 residues. J lost 7 bases, V lost 2 bases, and 6 bases had no gene match. Using its own MiXCR run on the 5' RACE reads, TCRdb lists one record per CDR3 protein. Among around 100,000 distinct CDR3 sequences listed, 7% to 8.5% were seen once. The TCR comes from a man aged 30 to 39 who received the YFV17D yellow fever vaccine. The rearrangement links TRBV6-5 to TRBJ1-5, with 9 positions matching TRBD1. The material was CD8+ T cells sorted from PBMCs, obtained 45 days after the yellow fever booster vaccination. The CDR3 DNA follows: TGTGCCAGCAGTTACGGACAGGGGTTTGGACAGCCCCAGCATTTT. This translates into CASSYGQGFGQPQHF.